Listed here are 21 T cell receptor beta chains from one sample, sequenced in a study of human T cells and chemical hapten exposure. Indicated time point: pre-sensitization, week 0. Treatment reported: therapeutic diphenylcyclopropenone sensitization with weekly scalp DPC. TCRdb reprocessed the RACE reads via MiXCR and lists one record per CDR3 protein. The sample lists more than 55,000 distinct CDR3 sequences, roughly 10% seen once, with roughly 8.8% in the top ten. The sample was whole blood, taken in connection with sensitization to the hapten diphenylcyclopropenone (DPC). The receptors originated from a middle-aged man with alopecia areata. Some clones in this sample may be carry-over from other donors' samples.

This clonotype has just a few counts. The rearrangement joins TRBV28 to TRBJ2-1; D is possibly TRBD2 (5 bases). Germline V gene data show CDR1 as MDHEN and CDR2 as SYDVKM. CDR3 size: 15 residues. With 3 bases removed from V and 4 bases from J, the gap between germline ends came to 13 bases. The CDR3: CASSFLGVGYNEQFF. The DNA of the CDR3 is TGTGCCAGCAGTTTCTTGGGAGTCGGGTACAATGAGCAGTTCTTC.

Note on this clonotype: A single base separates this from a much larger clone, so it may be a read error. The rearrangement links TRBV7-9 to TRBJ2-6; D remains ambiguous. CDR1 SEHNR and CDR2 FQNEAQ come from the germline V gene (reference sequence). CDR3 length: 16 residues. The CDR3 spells CASSLRTDSGTNVLTF. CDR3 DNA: TGTGCCAGCAGCTTAAGGACCGACTCTGGGACCAACGTCCTGACTTTC. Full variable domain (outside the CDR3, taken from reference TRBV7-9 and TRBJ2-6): DTGVSQNPRHKITKRGQNVTFRCDPISEHNRLYWYRQTLGQGPEFLTYFQNEAQLEKSRLLSDRFSAERPKGSFSTLEIQRTEQGDSAMYLCASSLRTDSGTNVLTFGAGSRLTVL.

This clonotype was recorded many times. The CDR3 reads CASSGLAGVSDTQYF. CDR3 nucleotides: TGTGCCAGCAGTGGACTAGCGGGAGTTTCAGATACGCAGTATTTT. The chain links TRBV28 to TRBJ2-3; 13 nucleotides align to TRBD2. Germline CDR1 is MDHEN and CDR2 is SYDVKM. The CDR3 is made up of 15 amino acids. With 5 bases clipped from V and 4 bases from J, the junction kept 3 bases outside the gene matches.

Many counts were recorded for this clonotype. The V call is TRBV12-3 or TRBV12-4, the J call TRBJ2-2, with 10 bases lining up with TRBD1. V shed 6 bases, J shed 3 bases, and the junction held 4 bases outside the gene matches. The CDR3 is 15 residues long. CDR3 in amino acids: CASSLTGGYTGELFF. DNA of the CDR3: TGTGCCAGCAGCCTGACAGGGGGCTACACCGGGGAGCTGTTTTTT.

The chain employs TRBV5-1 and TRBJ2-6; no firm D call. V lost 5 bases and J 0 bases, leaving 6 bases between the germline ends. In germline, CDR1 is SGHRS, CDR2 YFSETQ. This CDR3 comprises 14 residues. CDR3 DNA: TGCGCCAGCAGGCTCCCCTCTGGGGCCAACGTCCTGACTTTC. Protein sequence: CASRLPSGANVLTF.

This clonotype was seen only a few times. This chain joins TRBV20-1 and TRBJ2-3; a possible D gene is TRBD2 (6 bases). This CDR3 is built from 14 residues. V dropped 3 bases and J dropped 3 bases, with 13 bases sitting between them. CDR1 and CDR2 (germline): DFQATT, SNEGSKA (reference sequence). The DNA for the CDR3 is TGCAGTGCTAGTCTGGCGGGATGGACAGATACGCAGTATTTT. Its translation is CSASLAGWTDTQYF.

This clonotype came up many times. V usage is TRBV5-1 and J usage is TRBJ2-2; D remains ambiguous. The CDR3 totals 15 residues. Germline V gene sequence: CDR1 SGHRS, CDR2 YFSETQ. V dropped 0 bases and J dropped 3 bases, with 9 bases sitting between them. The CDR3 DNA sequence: TGCGCCAGCAGCTTGGGGCAGTGGGACACCGGGGAGCTGTTTTTT. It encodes CASSLGQWDTGELFF.

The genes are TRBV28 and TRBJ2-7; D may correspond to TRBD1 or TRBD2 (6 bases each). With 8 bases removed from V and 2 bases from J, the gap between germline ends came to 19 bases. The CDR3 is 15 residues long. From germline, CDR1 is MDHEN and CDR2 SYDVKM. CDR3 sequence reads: CASSPGGGRAYEQYF. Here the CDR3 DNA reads TGTGCCAGCTCTCCAGGAGGGGGTCGGGCCTACGAGCAGTACTTC.

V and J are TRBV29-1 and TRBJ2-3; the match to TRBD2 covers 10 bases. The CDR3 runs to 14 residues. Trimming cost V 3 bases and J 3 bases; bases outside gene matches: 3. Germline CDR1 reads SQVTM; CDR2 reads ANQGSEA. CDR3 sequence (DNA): TGCAGCGTTGACCTAGCGGGAGAAACAGATACGCAGTATTTT. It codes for CSVDLAGETDTQYF.

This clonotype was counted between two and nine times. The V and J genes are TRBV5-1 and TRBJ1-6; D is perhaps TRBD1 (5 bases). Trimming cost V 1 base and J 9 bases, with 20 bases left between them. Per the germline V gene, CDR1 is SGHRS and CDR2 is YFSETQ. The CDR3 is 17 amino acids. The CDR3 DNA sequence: TGCGCCAGCAGCTTGTATGGGACCGGGACGTCGCTTTCACCCCTCCACTTT. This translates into CASSLYGTGTSLSPLHF.

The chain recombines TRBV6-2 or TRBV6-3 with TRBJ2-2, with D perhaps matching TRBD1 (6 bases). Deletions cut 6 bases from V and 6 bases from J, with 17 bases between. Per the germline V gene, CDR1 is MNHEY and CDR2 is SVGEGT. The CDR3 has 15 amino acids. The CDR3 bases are TGTGCCAGCAGCCTCTATGGGGGCAGGGCCGGGGAGCTGTTTTTT. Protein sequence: CASSLYGGRAGELFF.

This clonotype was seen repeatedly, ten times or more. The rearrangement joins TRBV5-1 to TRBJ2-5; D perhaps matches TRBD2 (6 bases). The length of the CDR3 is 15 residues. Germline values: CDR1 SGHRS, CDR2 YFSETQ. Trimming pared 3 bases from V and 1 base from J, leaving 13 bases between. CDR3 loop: CASSSGGRVQETQYF. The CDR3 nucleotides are TGCGCCAGCAGCTCCGGAGGGCGGGTCCAAGAGACCCAGTACTTC. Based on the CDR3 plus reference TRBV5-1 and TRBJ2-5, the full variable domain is KAGVTQTPRYLIKTRGQQVTLSCSPISGHRSVSWYQQTPGQGLQFLFEYFSETQRNKGNFPGRFSGRQFSNSRSEMNVSTLELGDSALYLCASSSGGRVQETQYFGPGTRLLVL.

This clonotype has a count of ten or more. CDR3 region: CASSLRESAYNEQFF. The CDR3 nucleotides are TGTGCCAGCAGTCTTCGGGAGTCGGCCTACAATGAGCAGTTCTTC. The J gene is TRBJ2-1, the V gene TRBV3-1; a possible D gene is TRBD2 (6 bases). CDR3 size: 15 residues. V dropped 6 bases and J dropped 2 bases, with 14 bases sitting between them. CDR1 and CDR2 from the germline V gene are LGHDT and YNNKEL (reference sequence).

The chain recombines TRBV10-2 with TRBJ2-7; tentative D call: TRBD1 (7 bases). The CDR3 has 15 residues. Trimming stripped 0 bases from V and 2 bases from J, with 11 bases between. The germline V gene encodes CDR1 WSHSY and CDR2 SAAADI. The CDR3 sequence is CASSESQGGPYEQYF. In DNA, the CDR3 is TGCGCCAGCAGTGAGTCTCAGGGGGGCCCCTACGAGCAGTACTTC.

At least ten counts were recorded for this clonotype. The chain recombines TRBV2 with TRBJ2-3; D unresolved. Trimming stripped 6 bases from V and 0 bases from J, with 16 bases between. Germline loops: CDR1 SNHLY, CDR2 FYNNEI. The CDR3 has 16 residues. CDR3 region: CASRGWTLRSTDTQYF. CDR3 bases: TGTGCCAGCAGAGGATGGACCCTCAGGAGCACAGATACGCAGTATTTT.

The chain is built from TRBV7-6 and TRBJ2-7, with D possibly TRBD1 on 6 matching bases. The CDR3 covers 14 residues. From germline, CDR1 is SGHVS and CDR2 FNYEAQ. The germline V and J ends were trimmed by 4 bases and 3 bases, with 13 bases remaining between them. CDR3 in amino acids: CASSSRDIDYEQYF. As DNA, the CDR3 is TGTGCCAGCAGCTCCCGGGACATTGACTACGAGCAGTACTTC.

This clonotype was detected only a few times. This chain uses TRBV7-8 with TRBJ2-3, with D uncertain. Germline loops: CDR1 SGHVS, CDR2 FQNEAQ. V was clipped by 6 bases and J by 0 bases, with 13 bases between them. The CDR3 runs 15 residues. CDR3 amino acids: CASSRRPLSTDTQYF. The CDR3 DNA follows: TGTGCCAGCAGTCGCCGGCCTCTCAGCACAGATACGCAGTATTTT.

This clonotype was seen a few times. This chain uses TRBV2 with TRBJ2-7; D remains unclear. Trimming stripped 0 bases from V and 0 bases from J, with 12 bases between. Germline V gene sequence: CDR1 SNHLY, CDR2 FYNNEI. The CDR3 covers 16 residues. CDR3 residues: CASSEAGFALSYEQYF. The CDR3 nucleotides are TGTGCCAGCAGTGAAGCGGGATTTGCCCTCTCCTACGAGCAGTACTTC. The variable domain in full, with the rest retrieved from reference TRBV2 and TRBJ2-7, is EPEVTQTPSHQVTQMGQEVILRCVPISNHLYFYWYRQILGQKVEFLVSFYNNEISEKSEIFDDQFSVERPDGSNFTLKIRSTKLEDSAMYFCASSEAGFALSYEQYFGPGTRLTVT.

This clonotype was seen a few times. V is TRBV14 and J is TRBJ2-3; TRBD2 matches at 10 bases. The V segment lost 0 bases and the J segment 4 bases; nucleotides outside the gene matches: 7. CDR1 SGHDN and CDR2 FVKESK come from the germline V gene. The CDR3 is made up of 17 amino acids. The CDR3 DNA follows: TGTGCCAGCAGCCAAGACCTAGCGGGAGTGAAGGCAGATACGCAGTATTTT. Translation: CASSQDLAGVKADTQYF.

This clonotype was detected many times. The CDR3 sequence is CSVEEGALDNEQFF. CDR3 nucleotides: TGCAGCGTTGAAGAAGGGGCGTTGGACAATGAGCAGTTCTTC. The chain links TRBV29-1 to TRBJ2-1; perhaps TRBD1 as D (5 bases). The CDR3 length is 14 residues. Germline CDR1 and CDR2: SQVTM and ANQGSEA. V was shortened by 0 bases and J by 5 bases, with 11 bases between the two germline ends.

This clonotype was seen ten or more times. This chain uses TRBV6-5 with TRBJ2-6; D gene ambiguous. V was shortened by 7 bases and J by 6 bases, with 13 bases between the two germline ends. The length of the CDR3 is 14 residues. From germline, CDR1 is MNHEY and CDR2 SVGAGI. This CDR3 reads CASTGGLEANVLTF. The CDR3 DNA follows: TGTGCCAGCACGGGTGGGCTGGAGGCCAACGTCCTGACTTTC.